This T cell receptor (beta chain) came from a study of shared clonotypes between healthy human individuals. Across the whole study: Per donor, three plates held CD4 naive cells, three held CD4 memory, two held CD8 naive and one held CD8 memory. General study points: Though the depth was large, rarefaction showed that sorted-subset sequencing was incomplete. Researchers found naive subsets generally carried larger estimated richness than memory subsets.

Germline-derived CDR1 and CDR2 are MNHNS and SASEGT. There are 13 residues in the CDR3. Trimming stripped 2 bases from V and 8 bases from J, with 9 bases between. The assay ran at deep level. TCRdb's copy holds only in-frame clones and misses some; the assay was immunoSEQ multiplex PCR. The sample records some 580,000 clones, 97% being singletons. A word on this clone: Its antigen is undetermined.

The clonotype originates from a woman younger than 45 in good health. V is TRBV6-1 and J is TRBJ1-4, with TRBD1 as a possible D gene (5 bases). The sequenced material came from naive CD4+ T cells sorted from blood. Subset reported: CD45RA+ positively selected. The CDR3 sequence is CASSELWGEKLFF. DNA of the CDR3: TGTGCCAGCAGTGAATTGTGGGGCGAAAAACTGTTTTTT.